The 23 T cell receptor beta chains below were found in one sample sequenced in a study of blood T cell repertoires in COVID-19. Generated by immunoSEQ multiplex PCR, the TCRdb table keeps only in-frame clones and is missing some. This sample carries fewer than 70,000 clones, 80% to 90% of them seen once, and the ten largest clones take about 1.5%. Sequencing was carried out using peripheral blood. All receptors derive from a woman in her fifties or sixties with acute or convalescent COVID-19.

The chain joins TRBV5-1 to TRBJ2-7; possible D gene TRBD1, 6 bases. The CDR3 totals 12 residues. V lost 3 bases and J 3 bases, leaving 7 bases between the germline ends. Germline CDR1 reads SGHRS; CDR2 reads YFSETQ. This CDR3 reads CASSSDSYEQYF. In nucleotides, the CDR3 is TGCGCCAGCAGCTCGGACAGCTACGAGCAGTACTTC.

The chain joins TRBV27 to TRBJ2-7; TRBD1 agrees at 9 bases. The CDR3 contains 13 residues. After removal of 4 bases from V and 5 bases from J, the junction contained 3 bases not matched to a gene. Germline V gene lookup returns CDR1 MNHEY and CDR2 SMNVEV (reference sequence). CDR3 in amino acids: CASSWRQGDEQYF. As DNA, the CDR3 is TGTGCCAGCAGTTGGAGACAGGGGGACGAGCAGTACTTC.

The DNA of the CDR3 is TGTGCCAGCAGGACGATAGCGGGAGTCAACAATGAGCAGTTCTTC. Protein sequence: CASRTIAGVNNEQFF. The rearrangement links TRBV5-8 to TRBJ2-1, with 9 bases identical to TRBD2. The CDR3 contains 15 residues. CDR1 and CDR2 (germline): SGHTS, YDEGEE. Unmatched junction bases numbered 8, after V lost 5 bases and J lost 5 bases.

The chain couples TRBV2 to TRBJ1-5; D may be TRBD1 (6 bases). The CDR3 spans 16 residues. The germline V and J ends were trimmed by 4 bases and 4 bases, with 17 bases remaining between them. The germline V gene has CDR1 SNHLY and CDR2 FYNNEI. CDR3 loop: CASSVNPTGYNQPQHF. CDR3 nucleotides: TGTGCCAGCAGTGTGAATCCGACAGGCTATAATCAGCCCCAGCATTTT.

The V call is TRBV29-1, the J call TRBJ2-2; no clear D. Trimming stripped 7 bases from V and 1 base from J, with 13 bases between. This CDR3 contains 14 residues. Germline CDR1 and CDR2: SQVTM and ANQGSEA. The CDR3, as DNA: TGCAGCGCCCGTCGAGCCCAGAACACCGGGGAGCTGTTTTTT. Protein sequence: CSARRAQNTGELFF.

The gene calls are TRBV18 and TRBJ2-1; TRBD1 matches at 8 bases. CDR1 is KGHSH and CDR2 is LQKENI in the germline V gene. Trimming removed 2 bases from V and 6 bases from J; junction bases left unmatched: 6. This CDR3 region has 15 residues. The CDR3 is CASSPGQGGGNEQFF. The CDR3 DNA reads as TGTGCCAGCTCACCAGGACAGGGTGGGGGCAATGAGCAGTTCTTC.

In this sample, this clone turned up once. This sequence joins TRBV5-1 and TRBJ2-7; TRBD2 matches at 7 bases. The CDR3 spans 15 residues. The germline CDR1 and CDR2 sequences are SGHRS and YFSETQ. V dropped 0 bases and J dropped 2; count of bases not matched to a gene: 5. CDR3: CASSLESSGAYEQYF. The DNA for the CDR3 is TGCGCCAGCAGCTTGGAGTCTAGCGGAGCCTACGAGCAGTACTTC.

The chain links TRBV20-1 to TRBJ1-5, with D perhaps matching TRBD1 (6 bases). There are 14 residues in the CDR3. The V gene's germline CDR1 is DFQATT and CDR2 SNEGSKA (reference sequence). The V end lost 3 bases, the J end lost 4 bases, and 13 bases lay between the germline ends. The CDR3 sequence is CSASATGHNQPQHF. CDR3 nucleotide sequence: TGCAGTGCTAGTGCGACAGGCCATAATCAGCCCCAGCATTTT.

The chain joins TRBV6-4 to TRBJ1-1; D ambiguous. This CDR3 is 13 amino acids long. Germline V gene lookup returns CDR1 MRHNA and CDR2 SNTAGT. Between the trimmed V and J ends, which lost 4 bases and 5 bases, there was a span of 11 bases. The CDR3 region has the DNA TGTGCCAGCAGTGTTGAGGCTTGGACTGAAGCTTTCTTT. As protein: CASSVEAWTEAFF.

The chain has TRBV4-1 and TRBJ2-5; the match to TRBD2 covers 8 bases. Losses at the gene ends were 2 bases for V and 2 bases for J; bases not matched to a gene: 4. The CDR3 runs 15 residues. From germline, CDR1 is MGHRA and CDR2 YSYEKL. CDR3: CASSQSGGRQETQYF. CDR3 DNA sequence: TGCGCCAGCAGCCAATCGGGGGGGCGGCAAGAGACCCAGTACTTC.

The V gene is TRBV2, the J gene TRBJ1-2; TRBD1 aligns across 10 bases. V dropped 5 bases and J dropped 8; count of bases not matched to a gene: 8. The CDR3 runs 14 residues. Germline V gives CDR1 SNHLY, CDR2 FYNNEI. In DNA, the CDR3 is TGTGCCAGCAGTCGCCTGACAGGGGGCGAGGGCTACACCTTC. Translated, it gives CASSRLTGGEGYTF.

V and J are TRBV28 and TRBJ1-1; TRBD1 matches 7 bases. J gave up 0 bases and V 6 bases, and 4 bases lay outside the gene matches. CDR1 is MDHEN, CDR2 SYDVKM, per germline. This CDR3 spans 14 amino acids. The CDR3 nucleotides are TGTGCCAGCAGACCGGGACAGATGAACACTGAAGCTTTCTTT. Amino acid sequence: CASRPGQMNTEAFF. The whole variable domain, filled in from reference TRBV28 and TRBJ1-1, reads DVKVTQSSRYLVKRTGEKVFLECVQDMDHENMFWYRQDPGLGLRLIYFSYDVKMKEKGDIPEGYSVSREKKERFSLILESASTNQTSMYLCASRPGQMNTEAFFGQGTRLTVV.

The chain joins TRBV28 to TRBJ2-7, with 11 nucleotides matching TRBD1. CDR3 size: 14 residues. V gave up 7 bases and J gave up 3 bases; unmatched junction bases: 5. CDR1 MDHEN and CDR2 SYDVKM come from the germline V gene. The CDR3 reads CASTWTGGRYEQYF. The CDR3 DNA is TGTGCCAGCACCTGGACAGGGGGCCGCTACGAGCAGTACTTC.

The CDR3 spells CSVAVSSYEQYF. The CDR3 bases are TGCAGCGTTGCCGTTAGCTCCTACGAGCAGTACTTC. The rearrangement uses TRBV29-1 and TRBJ2-7; D gene ambiguous. Germline assignment: CDR1 SQVTM and CDR2 ANQGSEA. V lost 4 bases, J lost 0 bases, and 7 bases lay in between. The length of the CDR3 is 12 residues.

The rearrangement joins TRBV18 to TRBJ1-5; TRBD1 agrees at 7 bases. The length of the CDR3 is 16 residues. Germline-derived CDR1 and CDR2 are KGHSH and LQKENI. Trimming removed 5 bases from V and 6 bases from J; junction bases left unmatched: 13. The chain's CDR3 is CASSTDRQGTGQPQHF. CDR3 coding DNA: TGTGCCAGCTCAACAGATAGACAGGGAACGGGTCAGCCCCAGCATTTT.

This clone was counted once. The CDR3 reads CASSKVGVGELFF. As DNA, the CDR3 is TGTGCCAGCAGCAAAGTCGGTGTCGGGGAGCTGTTTTTT. The gene calls are TRBV21-1 and TRBJ2-2; no check of the table's D call, TRBD2, against the DNA was made. TRBV21-1 is marked as a pseudogene. This CDR3 is 13 amino acids long.

The chain joins TRBV20-1 to TRBJ1-5; the D is unclear. The CDR3 is made up of 16 amino acids. Trimming stripped 3 bases from V and 3 bases from J, with 18 bases between. Germline V gene sequence: CDR1 DFQATT, CDR2 SNEGSKA (reference sequence). The chain's CDR3 is CSASFRESRANQPQHF. CDR3 sequence (DNA): TGCAGTGCTAGTTTTCGGGAGTCACGGGCCAATCAGCCCCAGCATTTT.

The chain combines TRBV6-6 with TRBJ2-3; TRBD2 agrees at 7 bases. The V segment lost 5 bases and the J segment 0 bases; nucleotides outside the gene matches: 8. The CDR3 spans 16 residues. The germline V gene encodes CDR1 MNHNY and CDR2 SVGAGI (reference sequence). CDR3 amino acids: CASSPRGEKSTDTQYF. As DNA, the CDR3 is TGTGCCAGCAGTCCCCGGGGGGAGAAGAGCACAGATACGCAGTATTTT.

This clone was picked up one time. J is TRBJ2-1 and V is TRBV2; perhaps TRBD1 as D (5 bases). Trimming cost V 3 bases and J 9 bases, with 12 bases left between them. Per germline, CDR1 SNHLY and CDR2 FYNNEI. The CDR3 has 13 residues. The CDR3 is CASSDTADIEQFF. For the CDR3, the DNA is TGTGCCAGCAGTGATACCGCGGACATTGAGCAGTTCTTC.

The chain is built from TRBV2 and TRBJ1-1; D is unclear. This CDR3 has 15 residues. V lost 8 bases and J 0 bases, leaving 16 bases between the germline ends. Germline CDR1 SNHLY, CDR2 FYNNEI. The CDR3 loop reads CASHGSGLMNTEAFF. CDR3 DNA: TGTGCCAGCCACGGATCAGGCCTCATGAACACTGAAGCTTTCTTT. Complete variable domain (other parts from reference TRBV2 and TRBJ1-1): EPEVTQTPSHQVTQMGQEVILRCVPISNHLYFYWYRQILGQKVEFLVSFYNNEISEKSEIFDDQFSVERPDGSNFTLKIRSTKLEDSAMYFCASHGSGLMNTEAFFGQGTRLTVV.

The chain recombines TRBV5-8 with TRBJ1-2; 11 bases align to TRBD1. The germline CDR1 and CDR2 sequences are SGHTS and YDEGEE. Trimming removed 3 bases from V and 8 bases from J; junction bases left unmatched: 6. The CDR3 spans 14 residues. The CDR3 coding sequence is TGTGCCAGCAGCTCTTTGGACAGGGGGCAAGGCTACACCTTC. Its translation is CASSSLDRGQGYTF.

The CDR3 DNA is TGTGCCAGCAGGCGGACAGGGAGAGCTTTCTTT. Translating it yields CASRRTGRAFF. The chain joins TRBV6-5 to TRBJ1-1, with 8 bases lining up with TRBD1. V trimming: 6 bases; J trimming: 10 bases; junction bases outside the gene matches: 4. The CDR3 totals 11 residues. Germline lookup yields CDR1 MNHEY and CDR2 SVGAGI.

This chain connects TRBV5-4 to TRBJ1-1; D is perhaps TRBD1 (6 bases). The germline V gene has CDR1 SGHNT and CDR2 YYREEE (reference sequence). CDR3 length: 15 amino acids. The V and J ends lost 3 bases and 4 bases respectively, with 16 bases between them. The CDR3 region has the DNA TGTGCCAGCAGCTCCGACCCGGGGGGGGCCACTGAAGCTTTCTTT. Amino acid sequence: CASSSDPGGATEAFF.